Each of the 24 T cell receptor beta chains below was sequenced from the same sample in a study of radiation and T cells in renal cell carcinoma. Time point in this sample: baseline pretreatment blood. Regarding treatment: 15 Gy SBRT to primary tumor, nephrectomy 4 weeks later. Clones were sequenced by immunoSEQ multiplex PCR, and TCRdb holds only the in-frame ones, with some missing. The table records 130,000 or so clones, over 80% of them present only once. This specimen consisted of blood, obtained from a patient whose treatment included radiotherapy and nephrectomy. The receptor set was obtained from a woman between 45 and 60 years old with renal cell carcinoma.

On this clone itself: One junction end does not reproduce the germline sequence, and a read error may be involved. The CDR3 spells CASSEGLYGYTF. CDR3 nucleotides: TGTGCCAGCAGCGAAGGATTGTATGGCTACACCTTC. The V and J genes are TRBV6-1 and TRBJ1-2; D gene unclear. The germline CDR1 and CDR2 sequences are MNHNS and SASEGT. This CDR3 comprises 12 residues.

This chain links TRBV5-1 with TRBJ2-1, with D possibly TRBD2 on 7 matching bases. The germline CDR1 and CDR2 sequences are SGHRS and YFSETQ. The CDR3 spans 14 residues. The V and J ends lost 5 bases and 7 bases respectively, with 16 bases between them. The CDR3 bases are TGCGCCAGCAGAGGGGGGGCCGGGGTAAATGAGCAGTTCTTC. As protein: CASRGGAGVNEQFF.

V usage is TRBV6-6 and J usage is TRBJ2-1; 11 bases align to TRBD2. V was pared by 6 bases and J by 9 bases, with 4 bases of the junction left unmatched. The CDR3 consists of 13 residues. CDR1 and CDR2 (germline): MNHNY, SVGAGI (reference sequence). The CDR3 nucleotides read TGTGCCAGCAGAATAACTAGCGGGGGTGAGCAGTTCTTC. It encodes CASRITSGGEQFF.

This clone was observed a handful of times. V usage is TRBV9 and J usage is TRBJ2-1, with 12 bases fitting TRBD2. J gave up 4 bases and V 2 bases, and 7 bases lay outside the gene matches. This CDR3 contains 17 residues. Germline CDR1 reads SGDLS; CDR2 reads YYNGEE. The CDR3 nucleotides are TGTGCCAGCAGCGTGACACCTACTAGCGGGGGGTACAATGAGCAGTTCTTC. It encodes CASSVTPTSGGYNEQFF.

The chain has TRBV27 and TRBJ2-1, with no clear D. This CDR3 comprises 15 residues. Trimming cost V 0 bases and J 2 bases, with 8 bases left between them. The V gene's germline CDR1 is MNHEY and CDR2 SMNVEV (reference sequence). CDR3 coding DNA: TGTGCCAGCAGTTTATCGTCGCAGACCTACAATGAGCAGTTCTTC. Translating it yields CASSLSSQTYNEQFF.

This chain connects TRBV18 to TRBJ2-7; 8 positions agree with TRBD1. Germline values: CDR1 KGHSH, CDR2 LQKENI. After removal of 6 bases from V and 6 bases from J, the junction contained 4 bases not matched to a gene. CDR3 length: 12 residues. In DNA, the CDR3 is TGTGCCAGCTCTCAACAGGGGGGCGAGCAGTACTTC. Protein sequence: CASSQQGGEQYF. Variable domain in full (rest from reference TRBV18 and TRBJ2-7): NAGVMQNPRHLVRRRGQEARLRCSPMKGHSHVYWYRQLPEEGLKFMVYLQKENIIDESGMPKERFSAEFPKEGPSILRIQQVVRGDSAAYFCASSQQGGEQYFGPGTRLTVT.

This chain links TRBV6-6 with TRBJ1-5; D ambiguous. The germline V and J ends were trimmed by 10 bases and 5 bases, with 6 bases remaining between them. Germline CDR1 reads MNHNY; CDR2 reads SVGAGI (reference sequence). This CDR3 has 10 residues. CDR3 coding DNA: TGTGCCATCTCAGATCAGCCCCAGCATTTT. It encodes CAISDQPQHF.

The V call is TRBV6-5, the J call TRBJ2-2; TRBD2 is a possible D gene (5 bases). From germline, CDR1 is MNHEY and CDR2 SVGAGI. V was trimmed by 6 bases and J by 4 bases, leaving 12 bases between them. This CDR3 comprises 14 residues. The DNA for the CDR3 is TGTGCCAGCAGGACTGACGCGGGCACCGGGGAGCTGTTTTTT. Translating it yields CASRTDAGTGELFF.

This chain connects TRBV7-9 to TRBJ2-7; D unresolved. CDR3 length: 12 residues. The germline gives CDR1 SEHNR, CDR2 FQNEAQ (reference sequence). V lost 5 bases, J lost 4 bases, and 9 bases lay in between. The CDR3 protein is CASSLNVYEQYF. Here the CDR3 DNA reads TGTGCCAGCAGCCTAAATGTATACGAGCAGTACTTC.

This clone came up once. This sequence joins TRBV5-4 and TRBJ2-7; the match to TRBD2 covers 13 bases. In germline, CDR1 is SGHNT, CDR2 YYREEE (reference sequence). V gave up 3 bases and J gave up 5 bases; unmatched junction bases: 5. This CDR3 comprises 15 residues. The CDR3 DNA reads as TGTGCCAGCAGCTCACCCGGGACTAGCGGGAACGAGCAGTACTTC. It translates to CASSSPGTSGNEQYF.

Remarks on this clone: Other DNA sequences in the same sample also yield this CDR3. The genes are TRBV9 and TRBJ2-7; D uncertain. The germline V and J ends were trimmed by 3 bases and 4 bases, with 5 bases remaining between them. The CDR3 covers 11 residues. Germline CDR1 and CDR2: SGDLS and YYNGEE. The CDR3 spells CASSAGYEQYF. The CDR3 nucleotides read TGTGCCAGCAGCGCCGGATACGAGCAGTACTTC.

The V gene is TRBV5-1, the J gene TRBJ1-4, with D possibly being TRBD1 (5 bases). The CDR3 is made up of 16 amino acids. Germline values: CDR1 SGHRS, CDR2 YFSETQ. V was trimmed by 0 bases and J by 5 bases, leaving 14 bases between them. CDR3 amino acids: CASSLAGRGENEKLFF. The CDR3 DNA reads TGCGCCAGCAGCTTGGCCGGGAGGGGAGAGAATGAAAAACTGTTTTTT.

The sample holds one count of this clone. The J gene is TRBJ2-7, the V gene TRBV5-1; the D is unclear. The germline V gene has CDR1 SGHRS and CDR2 YFSETQ. The CDR3 is 14 amino acids. Deletions cut 3 bases from V and 0 bases from J, with 10 bases between. The CDR3 sequence: CASSWESNSYEQYF. In DNA, the CDR3 is TGCGCCAGCAGCTGGGAATCAAACTCCTACGAGCAGTACTTC.

This chain joins TRBV30 and TRBJ2-1, with 10 bases that match TRBD2. Germline V gives CDR1 GTSNPN, CDR2 SVGIG (reference sequence). The CDR3 spans 14 residues. V lost 2 bases, J lost 4 bases, and 2 bases stayed unmatched. The CDR3 sequence: CAWSKLAGYNEQFF. DNA of the CDR3: TGTGCCTGGAGTAAACTAGCGGGGTACAATGAGCAGTTCTTC.

This clone occurred once. V is TRBV5-8 and J is TRBJ1-5; D remains unclear. The germline V gene encodes CDR1 SGHTS and CDR2 YDEGEE. The CDR3 is 15 amino acids. V was pared by 1 base and J by 5 bases, with 13 bases between. The CDR3 sequence: CASSLSVVQDQPQHF. CDR3 nucleotides: TGTGCCAGCAGCTTGAGTGTGGTGCAGGATCAGCCCCAGCATTTT.

CDR3 nucleotide sequence: TGTGCCAGCATTGGGCTAGCAATAGCCAAAAACATTCAGTACTTC. It is translated as CASIGLAIAKNIQYF. This chain joins TRBV2 and TRBJ2-4; perhaps TRBD2 as D (5 bases). V gave up 7 bases and J gave up 0 bases, with 13 bases separating them. Germline assignment: CDR1 SNHLY and CDR2 FYNNEI. The CDR3 loop spans 15 amino acids.

The rearrangement joins TRBV7-2 to TRBJ2-5; D assignment may be TRBD1 or TRBD2 (5 bases each). There are 15 residues in the CDR3. V lost 5 bases to trimming and J lost 5 bases, with 18 bases between them. CDR1 is SGHTA and CDR2 is FQGNSA in the germline V gene. In DNA form, the CDR3 reads TGTGCCAGCAGCAAAGCCGGGACCACGAGGGAGACCCAGTACTTC. Translated: CASSKAGTTRETQYF.

The chain combines TRBV2 with TRBJ1-5; 9 nucleotides line up with TRBD1. The junction had 6 bases not matched to a gene; V was cut back by 10 bases and J by 2 bases. Per the germline V gene, CDR1 is SNHLY and CDR2 is FYNNEI. The CDR3 is made up of 14 amino acids. As DNA, the CDR3 is TGTGCCACCGGACAGGGGCGAGGCAATCAGCCCCAGCATTTT. Its protein product is CATGQGRGNQPQHF.

The V call is TRBV28, the J call TRBJ1-4, with a possible D match to TRBD1 (5 bases). Germline CDR1 MDHEN, CDR2 SYDVKM. This CDR3 has 17 residues. V lost 3 bases, J lost 7 bases, and 21 bases lay in between. The CDR3 spells CASSFVPRVGLGEKLFF. The CDR3 DNA is TGTGCCAGCAGTTTTGTGCCCAGGGTAGGCTTGGGTGAAAAACTGTTTTTT.

V gene TRBV5-1 combines with J gene TRBJ2-2, with D uncertain. Trimming removed 4 bases from V and 4 bases from J, with 11 bases in between. The CDR3 consists of 14 residues. Germline V gene data show CDR1 as SGHRS and CDR2 as YFSETQ. CDR3 bases: TGCGCCAGCAGCGTGCTTGAGGCCACCGGGGAGCTGTTTTTT. It specifies CASSVLEATGELFF.

This chain connects TRBV28 to TRBJ2-1; possibly TRBD1 or TRBD2 for D (5 bases each). With 7 bases removed from V and 15 bases from J, the gap between germline ends came to 19 bases. Germline V gene data show CDR1 as MDHEN and CDR2 as SYDVKM. The length of the CDR3 is 12 residues. The chain's CDR3 is CASKRGGASAFF. In DNA form, the CDR3 reads TGTGCCAGCAAGAGGGGTGGGGCCAGTGCGTTCTTC.

To note about this clone: This CDR3 is also generated by other DNA sequences in the sample. The chain's CDR3 is CASSLDQETQYF. The CDR3 region has the DNA TGCGCCAGCAGCTTAGATCAAGAGACCCAGTACTTC. This rearrangement joins TRBV5-1 to TRBJ2-5; the D is unclear. CDR1 is SGHRS and CDR2 is YFSETQ in the germline V gene. V was pared by 2 bases and J by 2 bases, with 4 bases between. CDR3 size: 12 residues.

The rearrangement uses TRBV5-1 and TRBJ2-1, with TRBD2 matching over 10 bases. This CDR3 region has 16 residues. V was clipped by 4 bases and J by 8 bases; unmatched bases: 12. Looked up from germline, CDR1 is SGHRS and CDR2 is YFSETQ. CDR3 in DNA: TGCGCCAGCAGCCCCGGGGGTAGCGGGAGGTTGGATGAGCAGTTCTTC. Protein: CASSPGGSGRLDEQFF.

The chain carries TRBV29-1 and TRBJ2-7; D gene unclear. The germline V and J ends were trimmed by 4 bases and 5 bases, with 15 bases remaining between them. CDR3 length: 13 amino acids. Germline assignment: CDR1 SQVTM and CDR2 ANQGSEA. The CDR3 sequence is CSVVWAVNNEQYF. In DNA, the CDR3 is TGCAGCGTTGTTTGGGCAGTGAACAACGAGCAGTACTTC.